This record concerns one T cell receptor beta chain sequence. The sample originates from a study of CD8+ T cells in alopecia areata. The treatment: oral pan-JAK inhibitor, 5-10 mg twice daily. The CDR3 consists of 14 residues. Per germline, CDR1 SGHVS and CDR2 FQNEAQ. The V segment lost 5 bases and the J segment 7 bases; nucleotides outside the gene matches: 8. Extraction of RNA preceded its reverse transcription into cDNA, which served as the sequencing template. The table came from immunoSEQ multiplex PCR; TCRdb's copy has only in-frame clones and leaves some out. Among around 200,000 clones listed, about three fifths were seen once.

The origin of this receptor is a human donor with alopecia areata. Specimen: CD4+ T cells sorted from blood, collected at week 4, from a patient treated with tofacitinib. The rearrangement joins TRBV7-8 to TRBJ1-3, with TRBD1 matching over 7 bases. In DNA, the CDR3 is TGTGCCAGCAGCCGTTCGACAGGGAGGAACACCATATATTTT. Its protein is CASSRSTGRNTIYF.